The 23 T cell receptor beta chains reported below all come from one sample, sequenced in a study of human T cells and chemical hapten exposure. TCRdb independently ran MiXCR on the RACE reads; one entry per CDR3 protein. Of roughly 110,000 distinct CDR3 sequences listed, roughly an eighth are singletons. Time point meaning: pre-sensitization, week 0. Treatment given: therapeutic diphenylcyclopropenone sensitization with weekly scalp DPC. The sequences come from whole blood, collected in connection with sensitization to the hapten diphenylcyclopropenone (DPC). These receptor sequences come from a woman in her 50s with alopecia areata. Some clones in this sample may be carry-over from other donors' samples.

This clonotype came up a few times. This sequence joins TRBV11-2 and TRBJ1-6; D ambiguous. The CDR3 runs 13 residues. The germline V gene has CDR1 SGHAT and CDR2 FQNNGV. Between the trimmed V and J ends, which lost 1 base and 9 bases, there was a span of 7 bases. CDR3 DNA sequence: TGTGCCAGCAGCTTAGGGCCGACTTCACCCCTCCACTTT. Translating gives CASSLGPTSPLHF.

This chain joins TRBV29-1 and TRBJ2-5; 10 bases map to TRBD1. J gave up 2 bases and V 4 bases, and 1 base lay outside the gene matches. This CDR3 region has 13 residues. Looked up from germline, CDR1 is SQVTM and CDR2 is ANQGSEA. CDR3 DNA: TGCAGCGTTGCGGGACAGGGGCAAGAGACCCAGTACTTC. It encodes CSVAGQGQETQYF.

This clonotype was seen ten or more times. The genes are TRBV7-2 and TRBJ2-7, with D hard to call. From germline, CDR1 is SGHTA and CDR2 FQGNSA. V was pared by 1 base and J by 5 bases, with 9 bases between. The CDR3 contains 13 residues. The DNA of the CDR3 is TGTGCCAGCAGCTTAGGCGGATCCCACGAGCAGTACTTC. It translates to CASSLGGSHEQYF.

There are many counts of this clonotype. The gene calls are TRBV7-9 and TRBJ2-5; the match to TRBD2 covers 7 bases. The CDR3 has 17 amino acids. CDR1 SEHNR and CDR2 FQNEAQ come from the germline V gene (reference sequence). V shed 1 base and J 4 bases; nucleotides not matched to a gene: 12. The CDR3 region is CASSLGASGTLPETQYF. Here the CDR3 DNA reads TGTGCCAGCAGCTTAGGGGCCAGCGGGACCCTCCCAGAGACCCAGTACTTC. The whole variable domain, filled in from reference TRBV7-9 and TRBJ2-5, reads DTGVSQNPRHKITKRGQNVTFRCDPISEHNRLYWYRQTLGQGPEFLTYFQNEAQLEKSRLLSDRFSAERPKGSFSTLEIQRTEQGDSAMYLCASSLGASGTLPETQYFGPGTRLLVL.

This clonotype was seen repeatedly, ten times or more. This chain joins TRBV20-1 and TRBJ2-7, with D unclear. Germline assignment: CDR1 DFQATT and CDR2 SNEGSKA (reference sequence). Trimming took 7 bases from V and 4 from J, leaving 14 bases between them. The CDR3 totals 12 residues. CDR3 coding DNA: TGCAGTGTCCAAGACACAGTTTACGAGCAGTACTTC. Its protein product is CSVQDTVYEQYF.

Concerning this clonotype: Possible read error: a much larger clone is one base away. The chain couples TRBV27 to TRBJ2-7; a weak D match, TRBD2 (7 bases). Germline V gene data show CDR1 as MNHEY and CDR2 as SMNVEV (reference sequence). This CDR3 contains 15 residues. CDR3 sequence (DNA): TGTGCCAGCAGTCCCCTCGGGGGGCTACCCTACGAGCTGTACTTC. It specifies CASSPLGGLPYELYF.

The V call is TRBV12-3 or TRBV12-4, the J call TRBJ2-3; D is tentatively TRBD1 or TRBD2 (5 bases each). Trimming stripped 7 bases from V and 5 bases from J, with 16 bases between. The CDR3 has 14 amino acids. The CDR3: CASIAGSSRDTQYF. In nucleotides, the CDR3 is TGTGCCAGCATCGCAGGGAGTTCAAGAGATACGCAGTATTTT.

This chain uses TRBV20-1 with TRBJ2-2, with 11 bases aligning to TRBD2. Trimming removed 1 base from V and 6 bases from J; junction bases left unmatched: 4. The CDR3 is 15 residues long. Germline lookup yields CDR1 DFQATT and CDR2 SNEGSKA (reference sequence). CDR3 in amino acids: CSARVRSGRAGELFF. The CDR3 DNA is TGCAGTGCTAGAGTCCGTAGCGGGAGGGCCGGGGAGCTGTTTTTT.

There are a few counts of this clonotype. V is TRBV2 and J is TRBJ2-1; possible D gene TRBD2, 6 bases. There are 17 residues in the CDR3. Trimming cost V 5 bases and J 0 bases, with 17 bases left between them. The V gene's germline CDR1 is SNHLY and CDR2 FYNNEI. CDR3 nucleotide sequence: TGTGCCAGCAGTATCGGGGGTGTTCTCAGCTCCTACAATGAGCAGTTCTTC. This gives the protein CASSIGGVLSSYNEQFF.

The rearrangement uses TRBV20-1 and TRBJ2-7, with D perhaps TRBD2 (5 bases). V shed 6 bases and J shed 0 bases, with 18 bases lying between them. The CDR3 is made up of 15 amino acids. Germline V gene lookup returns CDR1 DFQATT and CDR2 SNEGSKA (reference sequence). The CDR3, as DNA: TGCAGTGCCCCTCTACGGGGTACGACCTCCTACGAGCAGTACTTC. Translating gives CSAPLRGTTSYEQYF.

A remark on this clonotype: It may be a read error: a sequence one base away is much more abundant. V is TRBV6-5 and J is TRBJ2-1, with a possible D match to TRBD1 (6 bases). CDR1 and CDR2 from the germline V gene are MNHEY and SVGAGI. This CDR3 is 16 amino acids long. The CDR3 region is CASGYSVNRAYNEQFF. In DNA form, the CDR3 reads TGTGCCAGCGGTTACTCGGTTAACAGGGCCTACAATGAGCAGTTCTTC.

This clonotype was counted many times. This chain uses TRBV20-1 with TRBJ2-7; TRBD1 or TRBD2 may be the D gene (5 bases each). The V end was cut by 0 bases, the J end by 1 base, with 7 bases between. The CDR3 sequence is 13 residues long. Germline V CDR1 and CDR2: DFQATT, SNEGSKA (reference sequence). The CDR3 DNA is TGCAGTGCTAGAGAGAGGGGTTCCTACGAGCAGTACTTC. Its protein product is CSARERGSYEQYF.

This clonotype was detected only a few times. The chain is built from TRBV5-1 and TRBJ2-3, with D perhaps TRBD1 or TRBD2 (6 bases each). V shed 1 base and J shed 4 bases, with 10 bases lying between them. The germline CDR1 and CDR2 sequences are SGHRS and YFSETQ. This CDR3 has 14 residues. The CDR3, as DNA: TGCGCCAGCAGCTTGAGGGGGGTACCAGATACGCAGTATTTT. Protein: CASSLRGVPDTQYF.

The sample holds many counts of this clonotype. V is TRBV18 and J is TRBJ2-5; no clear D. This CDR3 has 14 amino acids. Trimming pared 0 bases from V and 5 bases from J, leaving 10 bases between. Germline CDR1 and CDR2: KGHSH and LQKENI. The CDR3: CASSPPEQYETQYF. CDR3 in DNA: TGTGCCAGCTCACCACCGGAACAGTATGAGACCCAGTACTTC.

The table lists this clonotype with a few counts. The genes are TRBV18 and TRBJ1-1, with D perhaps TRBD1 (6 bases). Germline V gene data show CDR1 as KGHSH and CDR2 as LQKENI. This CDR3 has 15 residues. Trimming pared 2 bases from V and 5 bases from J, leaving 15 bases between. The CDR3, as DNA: TGTGCCAGCTCACCAGCCGCGGGGGCTGGTACTGAAGCTTTCTTT. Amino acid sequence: CASSPAAGAGTEAFF.

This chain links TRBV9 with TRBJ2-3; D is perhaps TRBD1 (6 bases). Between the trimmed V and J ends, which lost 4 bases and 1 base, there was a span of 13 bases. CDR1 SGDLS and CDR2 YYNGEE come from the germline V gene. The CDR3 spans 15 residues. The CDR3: CASSRLDSRTDTQYF. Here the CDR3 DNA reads TGTGCCAGCAGCAGACTGGACAGCCGCACAGATACGCAGTATTTT.

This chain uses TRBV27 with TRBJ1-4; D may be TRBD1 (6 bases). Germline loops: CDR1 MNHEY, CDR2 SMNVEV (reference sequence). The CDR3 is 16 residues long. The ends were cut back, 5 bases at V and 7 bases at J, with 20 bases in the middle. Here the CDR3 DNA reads TGTGCCAGCAGTCCGCGGGCCCTCCTAGGGGGTGAAAAACTGTTTTTT. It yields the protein CASSPRALLGGEKLFF.

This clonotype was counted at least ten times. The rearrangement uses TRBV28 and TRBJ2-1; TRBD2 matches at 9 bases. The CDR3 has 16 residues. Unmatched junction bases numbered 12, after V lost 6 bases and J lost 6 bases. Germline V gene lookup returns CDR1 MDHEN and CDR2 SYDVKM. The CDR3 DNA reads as TGTGCCAGCAGCACCCCACAAGCGGGAGGTGTCAATGAGCAGTTCTTC. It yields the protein CASSTPQAGGVNEQFF.

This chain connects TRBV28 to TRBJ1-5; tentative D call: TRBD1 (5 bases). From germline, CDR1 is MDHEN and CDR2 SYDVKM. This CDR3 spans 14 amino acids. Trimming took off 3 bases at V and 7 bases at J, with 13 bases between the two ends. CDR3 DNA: TGTGCCAGCAGTTTTCAAGGGGCCGGACAGCCCCAGCATTTT. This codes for CASSFQGAGQPQHF.

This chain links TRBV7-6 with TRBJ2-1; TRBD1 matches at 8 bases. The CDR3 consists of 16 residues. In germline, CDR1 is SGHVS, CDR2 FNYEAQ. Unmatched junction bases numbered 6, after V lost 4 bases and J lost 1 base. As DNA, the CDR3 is TGTGCCAGCAGCTGGGACGGACAGGGTTCCTACAATGAGCAGTTCTTC. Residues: CASSWDGQGSYNEQFF.

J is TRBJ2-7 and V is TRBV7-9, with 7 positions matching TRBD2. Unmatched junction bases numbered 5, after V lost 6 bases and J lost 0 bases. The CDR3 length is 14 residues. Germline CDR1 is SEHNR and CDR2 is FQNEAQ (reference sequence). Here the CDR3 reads CASSSGGYSYEQYF. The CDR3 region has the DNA TGTGCCAGCAGTTCCGGGGGGTACTCCTACGAGCAGTACTTC.

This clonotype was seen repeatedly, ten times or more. CDR3 sequence (DNA): TGTGCCAGCAGCGGAGGCAGGGTCGTCACAGATACGCAGTATTTT. It encodes CASSGGRVVTDTQYF. This sequence joins TRBV9 and TRBJ2-3, with a weak D call TRBD1 (5 bases). V was trimmed by 3 bases and J by 2 bases, leaving 13 bases between them. Germline loops: CDR1 SGDLS, CDR2 YYNGEE. The length of the CDR3 is 15 residues.

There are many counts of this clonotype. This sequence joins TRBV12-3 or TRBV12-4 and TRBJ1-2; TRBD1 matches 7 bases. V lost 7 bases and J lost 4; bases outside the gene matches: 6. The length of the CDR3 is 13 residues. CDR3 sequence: CASTLTGRYGYTF. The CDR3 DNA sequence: TGTGCCAGCACCTTGACAGGGCGCTATGGCTACACCTTC.